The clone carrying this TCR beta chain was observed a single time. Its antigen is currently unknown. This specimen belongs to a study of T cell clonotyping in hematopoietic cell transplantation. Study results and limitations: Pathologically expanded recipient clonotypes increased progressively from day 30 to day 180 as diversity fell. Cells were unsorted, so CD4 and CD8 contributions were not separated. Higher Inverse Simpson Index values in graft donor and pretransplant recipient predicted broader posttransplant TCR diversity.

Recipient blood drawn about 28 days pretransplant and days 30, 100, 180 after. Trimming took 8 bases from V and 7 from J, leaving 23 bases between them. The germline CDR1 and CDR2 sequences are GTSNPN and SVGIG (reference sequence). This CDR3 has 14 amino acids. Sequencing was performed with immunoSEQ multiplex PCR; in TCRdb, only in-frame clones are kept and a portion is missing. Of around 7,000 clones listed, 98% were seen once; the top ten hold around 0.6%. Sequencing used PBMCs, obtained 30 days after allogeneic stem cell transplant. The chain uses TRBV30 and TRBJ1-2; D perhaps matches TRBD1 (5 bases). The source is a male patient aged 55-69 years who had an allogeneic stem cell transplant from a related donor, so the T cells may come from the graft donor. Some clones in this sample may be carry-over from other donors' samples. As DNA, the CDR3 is TGTGCCGGGACGACAAAAGGCAATGGGATTGGCTACACCTTC. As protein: CAGTTKGNGIGYTF.